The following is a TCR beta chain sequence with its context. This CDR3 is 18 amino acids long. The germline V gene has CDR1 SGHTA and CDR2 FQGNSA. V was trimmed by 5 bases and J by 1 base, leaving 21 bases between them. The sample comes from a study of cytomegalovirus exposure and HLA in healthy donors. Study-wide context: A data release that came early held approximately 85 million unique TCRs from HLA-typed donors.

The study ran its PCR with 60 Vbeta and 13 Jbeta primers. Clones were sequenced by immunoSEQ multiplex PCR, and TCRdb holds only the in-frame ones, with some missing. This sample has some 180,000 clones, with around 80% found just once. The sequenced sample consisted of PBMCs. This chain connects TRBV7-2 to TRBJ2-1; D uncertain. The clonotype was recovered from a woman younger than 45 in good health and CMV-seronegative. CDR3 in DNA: TGTGCCAGCAGCCTACCACCGTACCCCTACCGGTCCTACAATGAGCAGTTCTTC. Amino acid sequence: CASSLPPYPYRSYNEQFF.